This entry describes one TCR beta chain. Its antigen remains unidentified. TCRdb analysed the reads with MiXCR anew, one entry per CDR3 protein. This repertoire shows some 400,000 distinct CDR3 sequences, 15% to 20% found once; its top ten account for around 9.3%. The CDR3 has 16 amino acids. V was shortened by 0 bases and J by 1 base, with 12 bases between the two germline ends. Germline V gene sequence: CDR1 MNHEY, CDR2 SVGAGI. The sample is drawn from a study of T cell repertoires in cytomegalovirus infection. Study-level points and caveats: CMV-specific HLA-C-restricted TCR beta clonotypes dominated the ex vivo response. CMV carriers with the relevant HLA were identified by cumulative public TCR beta family frequency.

This receptor was identified in a human donor in good health (CMV status not recorded). Some clones in this sample may be carry-over from other donors' samples. Input material: PBMCs. The gene calls are TRBV6-5 and TRBJ2-5; D call uncertain. The CDR3 here is CASSYSDGNLQETQYF. CDR3 nucleotide sequence: TGTGCCAGCAGTTACTCCGATGGGAACCTCCAAGAGACCCAGTACTTC.